This is a list of T cell receptor beta chains from one sample in a study of cytomegalovirus exposure and HLA in healthy donors. Here immunoSEQ multiplex PCR was the method, and the copy in TCRdb shows in-frame clones only, minus some. Of 300,000 or so clones in the sample, roughly 88% were seen once. The source material was PBMCs. The receptors stem from a man aged 30-40 years in good health and CMV-seronegative. Each CDR3 is given with its conserved first and last residue. D genes are given only for firm matches.

TRBV5-1	.	TRBJ2-3	CASSLGGTTDTQYF	TGCGCCAGCAGCTTGGGGGGCACCACAGATACGCAGTATTTT
TRBV12-2	.	TRBJ1-3	CASRLALAGAGNTIYF	TGTGCAAGTCGCTTAGCGCTAGCGGGGGCTGGAAACACCATATATTTT
TRBV14	TRBD1	TRBJ1-1	CASSQWTGVNTEAFF	TGTGCCAGCAGCCAGTGGACAGGGGTAAACACTGAAGCTTTCTTT
TRBV5-6	TRBD1	TRBJ1-2	CASSLRGGENGYTF	TGTGCCAGCAGCTTAAGAGGGGGCGAGAATGGCTACACCTTC
TRBV5-8	TRBD1	TRBJ1-2	CASSQGQGWYGYTF	TGTGCCAGCAGCCAGGGACAGGGGTGGTATGGCTACACCTTC
TRBV5-6	.	TRBJ1-1	CASGALNRDGTEAFF	TGTGCGAGCGGGGCCTTAAACAGGGACGGGACTGAAGCTTTCTTT
TRBV2	TRBD1	TRBJ2-1	CASSEGQSYNEQFF	TGTGCCAGCAGTGAGGGACAGTCCTACAATGAGCAGTTCTTC
TRBV19	TRBD1	TRBJ1-2	CASSPGTGTNLAGYTF	TGTGCCAGTAGTCCAGGGACAGGGACTAACCTCGCCGGCTACACCTTC
TRBV4-1	.	TRBJ2-2	CASSQETGSSGRTGELFF	TGCGCCAGCAGCCAAGAAACTGGATCGAGCGGTCGGACCGGGGAGCTGTTTTTT
TRBV30	TRBD1	TRBJ2-7	CAWMVGRGFLF	TGTGCCTGGATGGTTGGCAGGGGGTTCCTCTTC
TRBV10-1	.	TRBJ2-1	CASSDRTSGNNEQFF	TGCGCCAGCAGTGACCGTACTAGTGGCAACAATGAGCAGTTCTTC
TRBV5-4	.	TRBJ1-4	CASSGSGDEKLFF	TGTGCCAGCAGCGGATCGGGGGATGAAAAACTGTTTTTT
TRBV7-7	TRBD1	TRBJ2-2	CASSDRVAGELFF	TGTGCCAGCAGCGACAGGGTAGCCGGGGAGCTGTTTTTT
TRBV7-9	.	TRBJ2-7	CASSSTSSFYEQYF	TGTGCCAGCAGCTCGACTAGTTCTTTCTACGAGCAGTACTTC
TRBV6-5	TRBD2	TRBJ2-7	CASSNGLAGGSLHF	TGTGCCAGCAGCAACGGACTAGCGGGGGGGAGTTTGCACTTC
TRBV10-3	TRBD1	TRBJ1-5	CAIRGQDHSPQHF	TGTGCCATCAGGGGACAGGATCACTCGCCCCAGCATTTT
TRBV9	TRBD2	TRBJ2-3	CASSAQWGGGTDTQYF	TGTGCCAGCAGCGCCCAGTGGGGGGGTGGGACAGATACGCAGTATTTT
TRBV4-2	.	TRBJ1-1	CASSQDPGTEAFF	TGTGCCAGCAGCCAAGATCCGGGGACTGAAGCTTTCTTT
TRBV9	.	TRBJ2-5	CASSFEGAGETQYF	TGTGCCAGCAGCTTCGAGGGGGCGGGGGAGACCCAGTACTTC
TRBV6-1	.	TRBJ1-2	CASSARGAGFYGYTF	TGTGCCAGCAGCGCCCGGGGGGCGGGTTTCTATGGCTACACCTTC
TRBV7-7	TRBD1	TRBJ2-1	CASSPGTGQTNEQFF	TGTGCCAGCAGCCCCGGGACAGGGCAGACCAATGAGCAGTTCTTC
TRBV11-2	.	TRBJ2-7	CASSLGTAFEQYF	TGTGCCAGCAGCCTAGGGACTGCTTTCGAGCAGTACTTC